This is a list of T cell receptor beta chains from one sample in a study of PD-L1 blockade in urothelial cancer. Generated by immunoSEQ multiplex PCR, the TCRdb table keeps only in-frame clones and is missing some. This table holds 35,000 to 45,000 clones, nearly 90% found once. The sample consisted of PBMCs, taken around atezolizumab (anti-PD-L1) treatment. The receptor source for this set is a donor at least 40 years old with urothelial cancer. The CDR3 runs from the conserved cysteine through the conserved F or W. D genes are given only for firm matches. Size values are once, few and many counts, or a class for expanded clones, and some rows have none.

D	V	J	size	CDR3	DNA
TRBD2	TRBV7-6	TRBJ2-2	NA	CASSSSGLASGGELFF	TGTGCCAGCAGCTCGTCGGGACTAGCGTCGGGCGGGGAGCTGTTTTTT
TRBD1	TRBV29-1	TRBJ1-2	NA	CSVEGQGLRGYTF	TGCAGCGTTGAGGGACAGGGTTTGAGGGGCTACACCTTC
NA	TRBV7-2	TRBJ2-2	NA	CASSLAPGDTGELFF	TGTGCCAGCAGCCTGGCCCCAGGGGACACCGGGGAGCTGTTTTTT
TRBD2	TRBV5-6	TRBJ2-1	NA	CASSLVRGGTSPNEQFF	TGTGCCAGCAGCTTGGTTCGGGGGGGGACTAGCCCCAATGAGCAGTTCTTC
TRBD1	TRBV27	TRBJ2-7	NA	CASTPSTGVYEQYF	TGTGCCAGCACCCCGTCAACAGGGGTCTACGAGCAGTACTTC
NA	TRBV18	TRBJ1-5	NA	CASSPGARGQPQHF	TGTGCCAGCTCACCGGGGGCGCGAGGGCAGCCCCAGCATTTT
TRBD2	TRBV6-6	TRBJ2-3	NA	CASRLAGGGDTQYF	TGTGCCAGCAGGCTAGCGGGAGGGGGGGATACGCAGTATTTT
NA	TRBV7-3	TRBJ1-1	NA	CASSPGAGTEAFF	TGTGCCAGCAGCCCCGGAGCGGGTACTGAAGCTTTCTTT
NA	TRBV4-2	TRBJ2-5	NA	CASSQEGSGAQETQYF	TGTGCCAGCAGCCAAGAGGGTAGCGGAGCCCAAGAGACCCAGTACTTC
TRBD1	TRBV6-6	TRBJ1-3	NA	CASSYYDRVSGNTIYF	TGTGCCAGCAGTTACTACGACAGGGTGTCTGGAAACACCATATATTTT
NA	TRBV18	TRBJ2-5	NA	CASSPQGETQYF	TGTGCCAGCTCACCACAGGGGGAGACCCAGTACTTC
TRBD1	TRBV5-1	TRBJ2-6	once	CASSLSDRVTQAGGANVLTF	TGCGCCAGCAGCTTGTCGGACAGGGTGACCCAGGCGGGTGGGGCCAACGTCCTGACTTTC
NA	TRBV4-2	TRBJ1-3	NA	CASSQDGPGSGATSGNTIYF	TGTGCCAGCAGCCAAGATGGGCCCGGGTCAGGGGCGACCTCTGGAAACACCATATATTTT
NA	TRBV7-9	TRBJ1-1	NA	CASSLGQPNTEAFF	TGTGCCAGCAGCTTGGGGCAGCCCAACACTGAAGCTTTCTTT
TRBD2	TRBV9	TRBJ2-1	once	CASSTAGVYNEQFF	TGTGCCAGCAGCACAGCGGGGGTCTACAATGAGCAGTTCTTC
NA	TRBV18	TRBJ2-7	NA	CASSVGQQGYEQYF	TGTGCCAGCTCAGTCGGACAGCAAGGGTACGAGCAGTACTTC
TRBD1	TRBV11-3	TRBJ2-7	NA	CASSLGGQGKYEQYF	TGTGCCAGCAGCTTAGGGGGACAGGGGAAATACGAGCAGTACTTC
NA	TRBV15	TRBJ2-1	NA	CATSRPGGYNEQFF	TGTGCCACCAGCAGGCCCGGGGGCTACAATGAGCAGTTCTTC
NA	TRBV4-2	TRBJ2-2	NA	CASSRRAGNTGELFF	TGTGCCAGCAGCCGCCGAGCGGGGAACACCGGGGAGCTGTTTTTT
TRBD1	TRBV29-1	TRBJ2-7	NA	CSVDMGQGHF	TGCAGCGTTGACATGGGACAGGGTCACTTC
NA	TRBV6-1	TRBJ1-1	NA	CASRPTLHTEAFF	TGTGCCAGCAGACCGACACTCCACACTGAAGCTTTCTTT
TRBD2	TRBV7-9	TRBJ2-7	NA	CASSPGGRGLSYEQYF	TGTGCCAGCAGCCCGGGGGGTCGAGGGCTTTCCTACGAGCAGTACTTC
TRBD2	TRBV6-1	TRBJ2-1	NA	CASIGTSGGYNEQFF	TGTGCCAGCATCGGGACTAGCGGGGGGTACAATGAGCAGTTCTTC
NA	TRBV6-1	TRBJ1-1	NA	CASSEDGGPNTEAFF	TGTGCCAGCAGTGAAGATGGGGGCCCGAACACTGAAGCTTTCTTT
NA	TRBV6-1	TRBJ2-3	NA	CASILPDSTTDTQYF	TGTGCCAGCATTCTCCCGGACTCGACCACAGATACGCAGTATTTT
TRBD2	TRBV5-1	TRBJ2-1	NA	CASSSTAGLAGRWSYNEQFF	TGCGCCAGCAGCTCTACAGCTGGACTAGCGGGAAGGTGGTCCTACAATGAGCAGTTCTTC
NA	TRBV4-3	TRBJ2-6	NA	CASSQDRGSGANVLTF	TGCGCCAGCAGCCAAGACAGGGGCTCTGGGGCCAACGTCCTGACTTTC
TRBD1	TRBV6-5	TRBJ1-2	NA	CASSRDSFSGYTF	TGTGCCAGCAGTAGGGACAGCTTTTCCGGCTACACCTTC
TRBD1	TRBV7-9	TRBJ1-1	NA	CASSLALGTGNTEAFF	TGTGCCAGCAGCTTAGCGCTTGGGACAGGGAACACTGAAGCTTTCTTT
TRBD2	TRBV4-2	TRBJ2-5	NA	CASSQVVAGRAGGGETQYF	TGTGCCAGCAGCCAAGTTGTGGCAGGGCGAGCGGGAGGCGGGGAGACCCAGTACTTC
TRBD2	TRBV5-1	TRBJ2-2	NA	CASTPGLQNTGELFF	TGCGCCAGCACACCGGGACTACAAAACACCGGGGAGCTGTTTTTT
TRBD2	TRBV7-8	TRBJ2-3	NA	CASSLVGREGADTQYF	TGTGCCAGCAGCTTAGTAGGGCGGGAGGGCGCAGATACGCAGTATTTT
NA	TRBV15	TRBJ2-5	NA	CATSREGPWGGRQETQYF	TGTGCCACCAGCAGAGAAGGTCCCTGGGGGGGGCGCCAAGAGACCCAGTACTTC
TRBD1	TRBV5-1	TRBJ1-4	NA	CASSIGQGEEKLFF	TGCGCCAGCAGCATAGGACAGGGCGAGGAAAAACTGTTTTTT
TRBD2	TRBV5-4	TRBJ2-5	NA	CASSKRRTSGGETQYF	TGTGCCAGCAGCAAACGCAGGACTAGCGGTGGGGAGACCCAGTACTTC
NA	TRBV11-2	TRBJ2-3	NA	CASSLDGANTDTQYF	TGTGCCAGCAGCTTAGATGGGGCAAACACAGATACGCAGTATTTT
NA	TRBV20-1	TRBJ2-3	NA	CSAILSHTQYF	TGCAGTGCTATACTTAGCCATACGCAGTATTTT
NA	TRBV5-1	TRBJ1-1	NA	CASSLDYSSRVEAFF	TGCGCCAGCAGCTTAGATTACAGCTCCAGGGTTGAAGCTTTCTTT
TRBD1	TRBV5-5	TRBJ2-1	NA	CASSPGGGTPYNEQFF	TGTGCCAGCAGCCCAGGGGGCGGGACACCCTACAATGAGCAGTTCTTC
TRBD1	TRBV27	TRBJ1-1	few	CASQRDRNTEAFF	TGTGCCAGCCAGAGGGACAGGAACACTGAAGCTTTCTTT
TRBD2	TRBV19	TRBJ2-3	NA	CASTPLAGGPDTQYF	TGTGCCAGTACCCCACTAGCGGGAGGGCCAGATACGCAGTATTTT
TRBD2	TRBV28	TRBJ2-1	once	CASSLAAGGWFF	TGTGCCAGCAGTTTGGCAGCGGGAGGGTGGTTCTTC
NA	TRBV18	TRBJ2-1	NA	CASSPGRDEQFF	TGTGCCAGCTCACCCGGTCGGGATGAGCAGTTCTTC
TRBD1	TRBV11-3	TRBJ2-5	NA	CASTEGGWDRQETQYF	TGTGCCAGCACCGAAGGGGGATGGGACAGGCAAGAGACCCAGTACTTC